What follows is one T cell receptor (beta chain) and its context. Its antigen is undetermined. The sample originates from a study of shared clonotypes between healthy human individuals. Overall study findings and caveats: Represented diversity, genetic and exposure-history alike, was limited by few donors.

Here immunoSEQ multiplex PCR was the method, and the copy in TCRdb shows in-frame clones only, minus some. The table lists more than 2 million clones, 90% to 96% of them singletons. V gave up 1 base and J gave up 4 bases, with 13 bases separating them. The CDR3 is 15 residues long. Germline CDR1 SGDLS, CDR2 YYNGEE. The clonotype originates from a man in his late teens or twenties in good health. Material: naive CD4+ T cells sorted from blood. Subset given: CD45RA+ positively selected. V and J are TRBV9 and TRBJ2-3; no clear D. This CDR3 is CASSVLSSTADTQYF. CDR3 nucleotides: TGTGCCAGCAGCGTACTGAGTTCTACGGCAGATACGCAGTATTTT. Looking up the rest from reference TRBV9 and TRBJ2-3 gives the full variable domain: DSGVTQTPKHLITATGQRVTLRCSPRSGDLSVYWYQQSLDQGLQFLIQYYNGEERAKGNILERFSAQQFPDLHSELNLSSLELGDSALYFCASSVLSSTADTQYFGPGTRLTVL.